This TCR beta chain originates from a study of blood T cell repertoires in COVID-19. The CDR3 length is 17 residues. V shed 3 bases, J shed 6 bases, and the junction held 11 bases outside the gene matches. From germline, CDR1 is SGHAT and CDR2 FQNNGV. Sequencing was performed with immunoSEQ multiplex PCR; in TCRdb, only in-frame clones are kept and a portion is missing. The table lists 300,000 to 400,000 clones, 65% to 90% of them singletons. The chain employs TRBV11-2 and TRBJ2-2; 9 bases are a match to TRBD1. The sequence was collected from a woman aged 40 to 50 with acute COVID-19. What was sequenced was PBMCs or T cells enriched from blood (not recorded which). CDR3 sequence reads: CASSLLSGTGRPGELFF. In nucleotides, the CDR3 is TGTGCCAGCAGCTTGTTATCCGGGACAGGGCGGCCCGGGGAGCTGTTTTTT.